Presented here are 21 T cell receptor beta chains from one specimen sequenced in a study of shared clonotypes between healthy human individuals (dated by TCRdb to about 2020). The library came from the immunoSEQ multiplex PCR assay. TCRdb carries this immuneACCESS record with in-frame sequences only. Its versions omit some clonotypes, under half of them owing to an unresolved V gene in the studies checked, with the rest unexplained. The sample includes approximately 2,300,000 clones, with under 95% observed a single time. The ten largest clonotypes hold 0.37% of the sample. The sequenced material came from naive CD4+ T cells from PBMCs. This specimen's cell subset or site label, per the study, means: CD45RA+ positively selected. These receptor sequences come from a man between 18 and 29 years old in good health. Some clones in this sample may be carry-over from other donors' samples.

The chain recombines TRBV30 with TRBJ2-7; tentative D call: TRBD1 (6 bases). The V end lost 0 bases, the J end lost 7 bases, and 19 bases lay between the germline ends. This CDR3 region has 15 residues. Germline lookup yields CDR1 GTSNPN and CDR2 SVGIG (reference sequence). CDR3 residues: CAWSVLRQAPWEQYF. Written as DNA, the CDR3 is TGTGCCTGGAGTGTGTTGCGACAGGCCCCCTGGGAGCAGTACTTC.

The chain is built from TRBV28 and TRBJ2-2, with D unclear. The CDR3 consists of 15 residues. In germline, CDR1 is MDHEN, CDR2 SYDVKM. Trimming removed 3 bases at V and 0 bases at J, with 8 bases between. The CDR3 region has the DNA TGTGCCAGCAGTTTGACGGTAGCGAACACCGGGGAGCTGTTTTTT. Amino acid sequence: CASSLTVANTGELFF.

CDR3 protein: CASSLVSNSYNEQFF. The CDR3 nucleotides read TGTGCCAGCAGCTTAGTGAGTAATTCCTACAATGAGCAGTTCTTC. V is TRBV7-2 and J is TRBJ2-1; D gene uncertain. Germline V gene lookup returns CDR1 SGHTA and CDR2 FQGNSA. V gave up 1 base and J gave up 1 base, with 8 bases separating them. CDR3 length: 15 residues.

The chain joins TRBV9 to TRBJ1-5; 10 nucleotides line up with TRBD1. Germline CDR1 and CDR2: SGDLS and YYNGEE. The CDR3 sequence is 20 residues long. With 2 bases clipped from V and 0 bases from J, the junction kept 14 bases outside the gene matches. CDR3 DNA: TGTGCCAGCAGCGTTCCCGGGACAGGGGCACCAAGCGATAGCAATCAGCCCCAGCATTTT. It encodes CASSVPGTGAPSDSNQPQHF.

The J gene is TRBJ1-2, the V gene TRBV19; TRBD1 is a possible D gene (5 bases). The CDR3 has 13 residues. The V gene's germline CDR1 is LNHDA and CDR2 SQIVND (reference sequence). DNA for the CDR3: TGTGCTGCCGGGACGGGGACGGGCAGGGGCTACACCTTC. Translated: CAAGTGTGRGYTF.

The CDR3 is CASSLGWVEGTDTQYF. The DNA for the CDR3 is TGTGCCAGCAGCTTAGGCTGGGTTGAGGGCACAGATACGCAGTATTTT. The chain couples TRBV11-2 to TRBJ2-3; D not certain. This CDR3 spans 16 amino acids. Trimming removed 1 base from V and 1 base from J, with 12 bases in between. Germline V gene data show CDR1 as SGHAT and CDR2 as FQNNGV.

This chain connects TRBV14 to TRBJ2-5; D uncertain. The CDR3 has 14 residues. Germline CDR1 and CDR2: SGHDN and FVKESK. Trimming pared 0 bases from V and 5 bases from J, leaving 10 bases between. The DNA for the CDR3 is TGTGCCAGCAGCCAAGAGCCCGGGTTGGAGACCCAGTACTTC. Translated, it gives CASSQEPGLETQYF.

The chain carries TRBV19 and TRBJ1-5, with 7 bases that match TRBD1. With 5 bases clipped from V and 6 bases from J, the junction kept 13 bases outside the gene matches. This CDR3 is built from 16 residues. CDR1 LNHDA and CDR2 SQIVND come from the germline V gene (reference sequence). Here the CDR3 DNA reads TGTGCCAGTAGTGCCTCACAGGGGAGCGCCGTTCAGCCCCAGCATTTT. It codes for CASSASQGSAVQPQHF.

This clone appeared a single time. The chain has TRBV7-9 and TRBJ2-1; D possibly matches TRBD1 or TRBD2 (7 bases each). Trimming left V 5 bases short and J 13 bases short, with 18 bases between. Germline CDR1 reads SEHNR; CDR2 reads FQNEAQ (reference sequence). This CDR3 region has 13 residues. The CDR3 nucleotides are TGTGCCAGCAGCCAAGGGGGCGGGGGATTCCAGTTCTTC. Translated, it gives CASSQGGGGFQFF.

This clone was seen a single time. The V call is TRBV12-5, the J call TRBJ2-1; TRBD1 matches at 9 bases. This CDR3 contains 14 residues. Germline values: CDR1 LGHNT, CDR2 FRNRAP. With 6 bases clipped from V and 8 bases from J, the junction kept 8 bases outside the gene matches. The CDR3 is CASGRQGGSYEQFF. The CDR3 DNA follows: TGTGCTAGTGGACGACAGGGGGGCAGCTATGAGCAGTTCTTC. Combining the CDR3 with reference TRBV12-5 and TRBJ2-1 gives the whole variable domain DARVTQTPRHKVTEMGQEVTMRCQPILGHNTVFWYRQTMMQGLELLAYFRNRAPLDDSGMPKDRFSAEMPDATLATLKIQPSEPRDSAVYFCASGRQGGSYEQFFGPGTRLTVL.

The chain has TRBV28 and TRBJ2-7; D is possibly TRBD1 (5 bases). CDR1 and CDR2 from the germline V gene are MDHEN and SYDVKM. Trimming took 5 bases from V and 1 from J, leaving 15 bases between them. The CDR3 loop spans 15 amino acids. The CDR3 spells CASSSWTRASYEQYF. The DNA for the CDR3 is TGTGCCAGCAGTAGCTGGACACGGGCATCCTACGAGCAGTACTTC.

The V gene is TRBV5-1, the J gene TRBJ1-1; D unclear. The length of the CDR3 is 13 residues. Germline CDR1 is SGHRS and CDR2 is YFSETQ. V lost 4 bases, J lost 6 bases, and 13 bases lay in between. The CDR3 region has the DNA TGCGCCAGCAGCGTGGCCGCCGACGCTGAAGCTTTCTTT. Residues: CASSVAADAEAFF.

CDR3 coding DNA: TGTGCCAGACAGGGGCAAGAGACCCAGTACTTC. The encoded protein is CARQGQETQYF. The J gene is TRBJ2-5, the V gene TRBV19, with TRBD1 matching over 7 bases. CDR3 length: 11 residues. The junction had 0 bases not matched to a gene; V was cut back by 9 bases and J by 2 bases. Germline CDR1 LNHDA, CDR2 SQIVND (reference sequence).

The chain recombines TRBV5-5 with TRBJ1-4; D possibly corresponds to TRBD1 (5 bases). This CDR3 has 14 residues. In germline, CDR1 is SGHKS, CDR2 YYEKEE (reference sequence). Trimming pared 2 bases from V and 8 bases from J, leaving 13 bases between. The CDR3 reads CASSFRDYLEKLFF. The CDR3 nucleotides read TGTGCCAGCAGCTTCCGGGACTATCTAGAAAAACTGTTTTTT.

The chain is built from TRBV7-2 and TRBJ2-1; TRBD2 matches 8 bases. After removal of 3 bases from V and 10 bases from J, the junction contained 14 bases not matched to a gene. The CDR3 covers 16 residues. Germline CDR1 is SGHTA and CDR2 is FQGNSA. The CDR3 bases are TGTGCCAGCAGCTTGAGGCCAGCGGGGGCAGGGCGGGAGCAGTTCTTC. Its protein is CASSLRPAGAGREQFF.

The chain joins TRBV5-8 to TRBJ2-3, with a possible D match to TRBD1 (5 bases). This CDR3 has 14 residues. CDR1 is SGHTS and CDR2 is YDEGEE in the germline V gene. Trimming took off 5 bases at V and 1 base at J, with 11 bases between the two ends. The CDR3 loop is CASRTQQGTDTQYF. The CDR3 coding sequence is TGTGCCAGCAGAACCCAACAGGGCACAGATACGCAGTATTTT.

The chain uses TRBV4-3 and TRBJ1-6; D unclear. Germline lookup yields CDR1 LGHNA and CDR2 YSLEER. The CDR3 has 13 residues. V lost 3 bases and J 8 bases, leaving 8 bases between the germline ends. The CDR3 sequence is CASSHLADSPLHF. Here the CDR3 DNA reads TGCGCCAGCAGCCATCTCGCTGATTCACCCCTCCACTTT.

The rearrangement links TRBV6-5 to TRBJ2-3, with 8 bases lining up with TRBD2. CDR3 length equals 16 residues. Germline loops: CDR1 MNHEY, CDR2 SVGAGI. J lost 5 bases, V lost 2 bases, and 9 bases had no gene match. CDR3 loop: CASSYGLALARDTQYF. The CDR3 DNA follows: TGTGCCAGCAGTTACGGACTAGCCCTAGCTCGAGATACGCAGTATTTT.

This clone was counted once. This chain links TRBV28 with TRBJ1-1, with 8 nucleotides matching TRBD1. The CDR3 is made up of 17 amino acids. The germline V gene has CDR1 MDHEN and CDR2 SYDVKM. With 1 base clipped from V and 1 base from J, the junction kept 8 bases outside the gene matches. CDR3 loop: CASSLSRGQIRNTEAFF. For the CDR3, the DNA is TGTGCCAGCAGTTTATCCAGGGGGCAGATTAGGAACACTGAAGCTTTCTTT.

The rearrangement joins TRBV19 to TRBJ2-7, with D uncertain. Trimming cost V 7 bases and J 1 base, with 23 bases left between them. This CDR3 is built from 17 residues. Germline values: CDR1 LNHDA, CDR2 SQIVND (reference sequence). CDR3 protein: CASTTLIARSLSYEQYF. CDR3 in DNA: TGTGCCAGTACGACCCTTATCGCCAGGTCCCTGTCCTACGAGCAGTACTTC.

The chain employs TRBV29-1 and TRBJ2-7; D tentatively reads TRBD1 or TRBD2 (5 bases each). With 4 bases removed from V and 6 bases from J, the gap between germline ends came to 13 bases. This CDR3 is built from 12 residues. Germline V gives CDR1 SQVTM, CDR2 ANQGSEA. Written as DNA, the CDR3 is TGCAGCGTTGGCTTTCGGGACGGCGAGCAGTACTTC. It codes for CSVGFRDGEQYF.